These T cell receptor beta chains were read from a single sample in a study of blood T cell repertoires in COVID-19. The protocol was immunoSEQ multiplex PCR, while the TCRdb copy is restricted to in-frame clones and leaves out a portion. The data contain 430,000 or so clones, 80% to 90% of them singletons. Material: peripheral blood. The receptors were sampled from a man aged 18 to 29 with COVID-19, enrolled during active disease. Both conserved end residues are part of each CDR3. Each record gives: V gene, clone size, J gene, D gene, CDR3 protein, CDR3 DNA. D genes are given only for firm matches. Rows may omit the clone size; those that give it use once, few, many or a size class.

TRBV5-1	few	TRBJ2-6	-	CASSTEGYGANVLTF	TGCGCCAGCAGCACTGAGGGATACGGGGCCAACGTCCTGACTTTC
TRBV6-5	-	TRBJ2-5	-	CASSKPGIQYF	TGTGCCAGCAGTAAACCGGGGATCCAGTACTTC
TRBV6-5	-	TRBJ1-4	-	CASSNRVDSEKLFF	TGTGCCAGCAGTAACCGGGTCGACAGTGAAAAACTGTTTTTT
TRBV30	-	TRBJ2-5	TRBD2	CAWRERDWETQYF	TGTGCCTGGAGGGAGCGGGACTGGGAGACCCAGTACTTC
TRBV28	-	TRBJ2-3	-	CASSPGLDGSLRTDTQYF	TGTGCCAGCAGTCCGGGGTTAGATGGATCTCTCCGCACAGATACGCAGTATTTT
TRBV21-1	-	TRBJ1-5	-	CASSKQGKNQPQHF	TGTGCCAGCAGCAAACAGGGGAAAAATCAGCCCCAGCATTTT
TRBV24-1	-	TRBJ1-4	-	CATSDFRGAGTEKLFF	TGTGCCACCAGTGATTTCCGGGGAGCGGGGACTGAAAAACTGTTTTTT
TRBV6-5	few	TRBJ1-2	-	CASSYSKGFGYTF	TGTGCCAGCAGTTACTCGAAGGGGTTTGGCTACACCTTC
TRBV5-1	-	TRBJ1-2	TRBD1	CASSLAGTGAIYGYTF	TGCGCCAGCAGCTTGGCAGGTACAGGGGCTATATATGGCTACACCTTC
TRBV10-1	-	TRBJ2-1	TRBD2	CASSESSSGRNEQFF	TGCGCCAGCAGTGAGTCCTCTAGCGGGAGAAATGAGCAGTTCTTC
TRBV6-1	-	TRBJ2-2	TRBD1	CASSEKGARTGELFF	TGTGCCAGCAGTGAAAAGGGGGCGCGGACCGGGGAGCTGTTTTTT